This record looks at one T cell receptor beta chain sequence and its context. No antigen is known for it. CDR1 is MGHDK and CDR2 is SYGVNS in the germline V gene. The CDR3 has 11 residues. V lost 9 bases, J lost 3 bases, and 9 bases lay in between. Combining a sample-barcoded 5' primer with a J-beta primer mix, a second PCR ran for roughly 7 to 12 cycles. The authors tagged each cDNA molecule using a template-switch adaptor with 12 random nucleotides. TCRdb re-called the 5' RACE reads with MiXCR, one entry per CDR3 protein. This sample has 580,000 or so distinct CDR3 sequences; around 48% occur once, and the top ten carry approximately 23%. The data were taken from a study of blood T cells in healthy people across ages. Donor samples were obtained from healthy Caucasian individuals from Russia, aged roughly 6 to 95. Study findings and constraints: Compared with aged donors, long-lived donors showed fewer expanded clones, suggesting selection. Strong correlation was found linking TCR beta diversity to naive T cell percentage.

The rearrangement joins TRBV25-1 to TRBJ2-7; weak D call: TRBD2 (5 bases). This TCR derives from a man older than 75 in good health. The sample comprised blood. This CDR3 is CASTGNYEQYF. For the CDR3, the DNA is TGTGCCAGTACCGGGAACTACGAGCAGTACTTC.